The sequence of this T cell receptor (beta chain) was determined in a study of blood T cell repertoires in COVID-19. Across the whole study: Spain, Italy and the United States supplied samples that represented acute and convalescent COVID-19.

Authors' methods: Researchers report that nucleated cell counts were estimated from reference gene primer amplification. Clones were read by immunoSEQ multiplex PCR, and TCRdb kept only the in-frame ones, dropping some. The V and J calls and clone size come from that table; D and trimming were worked out from the DNA. The table shows tens of thousands of clones, with about 90% occurring only once. In germline, CDR1 is SGHDN, CDR2 FVKESK. The CDR3 is made up of 16 amino acids. With V trimmed by 1 base and J by 7 bases, 3 bases remained unmatched. This TCR was sampled from a man of 80 years or more with acute or convalescent COVID-19. The chain recombines TRBV14 with TRBJ2-1; 14 nucleotides match TRBD2. Sequencing was performed on peripheral blood. CDR3 coding DNA: TGTGCCAGCAGCCAAGGACTAGCGGGGGGGCAAAATGAGCAGTTCTTC. Amino acids: CASSQGLAGGQNEQFF.